The next 21 T cell receptor beta chains were all read from a single sample in a study of cytomegalovirus exposure and HLA in healthy donors (dated by TCRdb to the late 2010s). The library was made by the immunoSEQ multiplex PCR assay. For the multiplex PCR, a mixture combining 60 forward primers for TCR Vbeta segments and 13 reverse primers for TCR Jbeta segments was used. TCRdb's version of the immuneACCESS table is confined to in-frame rearrangements and falls short of the full clone set. An unresolved V gene accounts for under half of the shortfall where checked; the remainder is of unknown origin. The sample contains some 120,000 clones, roughly 74% of them found a single time. The ten largest clones represent 6% to 8.5% of the sample. The specimen was PBMCs. These receptors were taken from a man in his forties or fifties in good health and CMV-seropositive.

The chain couples TRBV10-2 to TRBJ1-1; D perhaps matches TRBD1 (6 bases). V was clipped by 2 bases and J by 1 base, with 8 bases between them. The CDR3 totals 14 residues. The germline V gene encodes CDR1 WSHSY and CDR2 SAAADI. The CDR3 DNA follows: TGCGCCAGCAGTGAGCCGGGACAGAACACTGAAGCTTTCTTT. Protein: CASSEPGQNTEAFF.

This clone was detected only once. The V gene is TRBV5-6, the J gene TRBJ1-1; D is possibly TRBD1 (6 bases). From germline, CDR1 is SGHDT and CDR2 YYEEEE. V was shortened by 4 bases and J by 1 base, with 17 bases between the two germline ends. This CDR3 comprises 16 residues. The CDR3 protein is CASSRGRGYGNTEAFF. CDR3 in DNA: TGTGCCAGCAGCCGGGGGAGGGGGTATGGGAACACTGAAGCTTTCTTT.

This chain joins TRBV12-5 and TRBJ1-2, with D tentatively TRBD1 (5 bases). With 6 bases removed from V and 3 bases from J, the gap between germline ends came to 17 bases. Germline V lookup: CDR1 LGHNT, CDR2 FRNRAP. The CDR3 contains 15 residues. CDR3 loop: CASGPEGEGYYGYTF. The CDR3 coding sequence is TGTGCTAGTGGCCCCGAAGGGGAGGGTTACTATGGCTACACCTTC.

The chain uses TRBV19 and TRBJ2-3; 7 bases are a match to TRBD1. The V gene's germline CDR1 is LNHDA and CDR2 SQIVND (reference sequence). The CDR3 has 13 residues. V lost 5 bases, J lost 5 bases, and 4 bases stayed unmatched. The CDR3 loop is CASSGTGVDTQYF. The CDR3 region has the DNA TGTGCCAGTAGTGGTACAGGGGTAGATACGCAGTATTTT.

A remark on this clone: The sample contains more than one DNA sequence encoding this CDR3. This sequence joins TRBV5-1 and TRBJ2-1; 11 nucleotides agree with TRBD2. CDR3 length: 14 residues. V gave up 5 bases and J gave up 4 bases; unmatched junction bases: 2. Germline V CDR1 and CDR2: SGHRS, YFSETQ. CDR3 bases: TGCGCCAGCAGTGGGACTAGCGGTTACAATGAGCAGTTCTTC. Residues: CASSGTSGYNEQFF.

V gene TRBV7-2 combines with J gene TRBJ1-2, with D unresolved. CDR3 length: 15 residues. V lost 2 bases, J lost 7 bases, and 17 bases lay in between. Germline CDR1 reads SGHTA; CDR2 reads FQGNSA. In DNA, the CDR3 is TGTGCCAGCAGCTTAAGTGGTGAGGGTAATAGTGGCTACACCTTC. This encodes CASSLSGEGNSGYTF. The complete variable domain, with remaining parts taken from reference TRBV7-2 and TRBJ1-2, reads GAGVSQSPSNKVTEKGKDVELRCDPISGHTALYWYRQSLGQGLEFLIYFQGNSAPDKSGLPSDRFSAERTGGSVSTLTIQRTQQEDSAVYLCASSLSGEGNSGYTFGSGTRLTVV.

CDR3 region: CASSVEAPHEQFF. CDR3 nucleotides: TGTGCCAGCAGCGTAGAAGCTCCCCATGAGCAGTTCTTC. The chain carries TRBV9 and TRBJ2-1; D remains ambiguous. Germline CDR1 reads SGDLS; CDR2 reads YYNGEE. Trimming removed 0 bases at V and 8 bases at J, with 9 bases between. The CDR3 has 13 amino acids.

The table lists this clone with a few counts. This chain uses TRBV9 with TRBJ2-1; 12 bases map to TRBD2. Germline CDR1 is SGDLS and CDR2 is YYNGEE. Trimming at V came to 3 bases and at J to 5 bases, leaving 3 bases not matched to a gene. CDR3 length: 15 amino acids. The CDR3 bases are TGTGCCAGCAGCGGACTAGCGGGGGCCGACAATGAGCAGTTCTTC. Residues: CASSGLAGADNEQFF.

This clone appeared once. In the same sample, other DNA sequences code for this CDR3. This chain joins TRBV4-1 and TRBJ2-3; 10 nucleotides agree with TRBD2. This CDR3 region has 17 residues. The V gene's germline CDR1 is MGHRA and CDR2 YSYEKL. The junction had 11 bases not matched to a gene; V was cut back by 1 base and J by 7 bases. CDR3 protein: CASSQGLAGEVRNTQYF. DNA for the CDR3: TGCGCCAGCAGCCAAGGGCTAGCGGGAGAGGTTCGAAATACGCAGTATTTT.

This clone was counted only a few times. The V call is TRBV5-4, the J call TRBJ1-6, with TRBD1 identical over 7 bases. CDR1 is SGHNT and CDR2 is YYREEE in the germline V gene (reference sequence). With V trimmed by 0 bases and J by 5 bases, 2 bases remained unmatched. This CDR3 is built from 15 residues. This CDR3 is CASSLVGGDNSPLHF. Here the CDR3 DNA reads TGTGCCAGCAGCTTGGTAGGGGGCGATAATTCACCCCTCCACTTT.

J is TRBJ1-1 and V is TRBV29-1; perhaps TRBD1 as D (6 bases). Germline CDR1 and CDR2: SQVTM and ANQGSEA. Trimming removed 7 bases from V and 4 bases from J, with 16 bases in between. The CDR3 extends over 13 amino acids. This chain's CDR3 is CSGSTGKSTEAFF. In DNA, the CDR3 is TGCAGCGGCTCCACAGGGAAGAGCACTGAAGCTTTCTTT.

The V and J genes are TRBV30 and TRBJ1-2; 8 bases match TRBD1. This CDR3 contains 13 residues. Germline trimming cut 3 bases from V and 7 bases from J; bases unmatched to any gene: 7. CDR1 is GTSNPN and CDR2 is SVGIG in the germline V gene (reference sequence). CDR3 in amino acids: CAWSTLQGAGYTF. Written as DNA, the CDR3 is TGTGCCTGGAGCACACTTCAGGGGGCTGGCTACACCTTC.

This clone was detected a few times. The chain has TRBV4-2 and TRBJ2-1; TRBD1 matches 9 bases. CDR3 length: 15 amino acids. With V trimmed by 0 bases and J by 3 bases, 0 bases remained unmatched. Germline lookup yields CDR1 LGHNA and CDR2 YNFKEQ. The CDR3 is CASSQEGQGYNEQFF. The CDR3 bases are TGTGCCAGCAGCCAAGAGGGACAGGGCTACAATGAGCAGTTCTTC.

V gene TRBV7-2 combines with J gene TRBJ1-1; D not certain. The CDR3 is 14 amino acids. Germline V lookup: CDR1 SGHTA, CDR2 FQGNSA. Trimming removed 4 bases at V and 1 base at J, with 10 bases between. The CDR3 DNA reads as TGTGCCAGCAGCTCGAGGGCAGGGAACACTGAAGCTTTCTTT. Residues: CASSSRAGNTEAFF. Variable domain in full (rest from reference TRBV7-2 and TRBJ1-1): GAGVSQSPSNKVTEKGKDVELRCDPISGHTALYWYRQSLGQGLEFLIYFQGNSAPDKSGLPSDRFSAERTGGSVSTLTIQRTQQEDSAVYLCASSSRAGNTEAFFGQGTRLTVV.

This clone was detected only once. CDR3: CASSLSRAEADTQYF. Written as DNA, the CDR3 is TGTGCCAGCAGTTTGTCGCGTGCGGAGGCAGATACGCAGTATTTT. The chain combines TRBV28 with TRBJ2-3; perhaps TRBD2 as D (5 bases). Trimming cost V 3 bases and J 4 bases, with 14 bases left between them. This CDR3 contains 15 residues. Per the germline V gene, CDR1 is MDHEN and CDR2 is SYDVKM.

The table lists this clone with a few counts. The CDR3 reads CASSFGEGDNQPQHF. The CDR3, as DNA: TGTGCCAGCAGCTTTGGTGAGGGCGACAATCAGCCCCAGCATTTT. The chain has TRBV7-2 and TRBJ1-5; no reliable D call. This CDR3 has 15 residues. V gave up 3 bases and J gave up 3 bases, with 12 bases separating them. Germline values: CDR1 SGHTA, CDR2 FQGNSA.

The chain uses TRBV6-1 and TRBJ1-2; 7 bases are shared with TRBD1. V lost 7 bases to trimming and J lost 4 bases; unmatched junction nucleotides: 9. CDR1 MNHNS and CDR2 SASEGT come from the germline V gene. The CDR3 covers 14 residues. In nucleotides, the CDR3 is TGTGCCAGCACCTACCGGGACAGTTTCTATGGCTACACCTTC. Translation gives CASTYRDSFYGYTF.

The chain recombines TRBV19 with TRBJ2-7; TRBD1 might be the D (6 bases). CDR3 size: 15 residues. Germline lookup yields CDR1 LNHDA and CDR2 SQIVND (reference sequence). V was pared by 5 bases and J by 4 bases, with 18 bases between. The CDR3 reads CASSLFGQSGYEQYF. The CDR3 bases are TGTGCCAGTAGTCTATTTGGACAGAGTGGTTACGAGCAGTACTTC.

The chain combines TRBV28 with TRBJ2-1; possible D gene TRBD2, 5 bases. CDR3 length: 15 residues. The germline V and J ends were trimmed by 3 bases and 3 bases, with 12 bases remaining between them. The germline CDR1 and CDR2 sequences are MDHEN and SYDVKM. The CDR3 loop is CASSFIGVRYNEQFF. CDR3 sequence (DNA): TGTGCCAGCAGTTTTATCGGGGTCCGCTACAATGAGCAGTTCTTC.

The chain uses TRBV5-1 and TRBJ1-1; D uncertain. The CDR3 has 13 amino acids. Germline values: CDR1 SGHRS, CDR2 YFSETQ. V lost 0 bases and J lost 3, with 6 bases in between. CDR3 amino acids: CASSLEADTEAFF. CDR3 DNA sequence: TGCGCCAGCAGCTTGGAAGCCGACACTGAAGCTTTCTTT.

V usage is TRBV4-2 and J usage is TRBJ2-2, with TRBD2 matching 10 bases. The CDR3 loop spans 18 amino acids. In germline, CDR1 is LGHNA, CDR2 YNFKEQ. Trimming cost V 0 bases and J 4 bases; bases outside gene matches: 8. Here the CDR3 DNA reads TGTGCCAGCAGCCAAGATCTTGGGCTAGCGGGAGCCACCGGGGAGCTGTTTTTT. It is translated as CASSQDLGLAGATGELFF.